Described below is a single TCR beta chain sequence and its context. Germline CDR1 reads SGHTS; CDR2 reads YDEGEE. The J segment lost 0 bases and the V segment lost 0 bases, leaving 7 bases of the junction unmatched. The CDR3 covers 17 residues. Under the authors' procedure: Amplification of reference gene primers was used by the study to estimate nucleated cell counts. Profiled with immunoSEQ multiplex PCR; TCRdb holds only in-frame clones, not every one. That table furnishes V, J and clone size, whereas the DNA furnished D and trimming. Of about 50,000 clones in the sample, approximately 90% are singletons; the top ten hold 13% to 15%. The data are from a study of blood T cell repertoires in COVID-19. On the study more broadly: From T cells, B-cell-depleted T cells, or PBMCs came the material, which was cDNA or gDNA.

The receptor was isolated from a man in his 70s with acute or convalescent COVID-19. The V and J genes are TRBV5-8 and TRBJ2-3; 7 bases agree with TRBD2. Sequences were obtained from peripheral blood. The CDR3 protein is CASSLASSGASTDTQYF. For the CDR3, the DNA is TGTGCCAGCAGCTTGGCCTCAAGCGGGGCTAGCACAGATACGCAGTATTTT.